The rows below give T cell receptor beta chains drawn from one sample of a study of T cells in localized non-small cell lung cancer. The table came from immunoSEQ multiplex PCR; TCRdb's copy has only in-frame clones and leaves some out. The sample has about 13,000 clones; roughly 84% are singletons. Here the sequenced sample was peripheral blood, taken before any cancer treatment. These receptors were collected from a male donor aged 60 or over with stage I squamous cell lung carcinoma. CDR3s include the opening cysteine and the closing phenylalanine or tryptophan. The order of the fields is CDR3 DNA, CDR3 protein, J gene, V gene, D gene, clone size. The D gene is left open where the match is weak. Clone sizes are given selectively: once, few, many, or a class where the clone is expanded.

TGTGCCAGCAGTACGCGCGGGACAGGGGGCTACGAGCAGTACTTC,CASSTRGTGGYEQYF,TRBJ2-7,TRBV28,TRBD1,-
TGTGCCAGCAACCCTGACGGGAAGAACACTGAAGCTTTCTTT,CASNPDGKNTEAFF,TRBJ1-1,TRBV2,-,-
TGTGCCAGCTCACCGGATGTACAAGAGACCCAGTACTTC,CASSPDVQETQYF,TRBJ2-5,TRBV18,-,-
TGTGCCAGCAGTTTAGGGGACAGAGCTAACTACGAGCAGTACTTC,CASSLGDRANYEQYF,TRBJ2-7,TRBV6-6,TRBD1,-
TGCGCCAGCAGCCAGCGTAGCGAAAATCACTACGAGCAGTACTTC,CASSQRSENHYEQYF,TRBJ2-7,TRBV4-1,-,-
TGCGCCAGCAGCTCTGGACAGGGGCTGACAGAGACCCAGTACTTC,CASSSGQGLTETQYF,TRBJ2-5,TRBV5-1,TRBD1,-
TGCGCCAGCAGCCCGACGGGGAGCTCCTACAATGAGCAGTTCTTC,CASSPTGSSYNEQFF,TRBJ2-1,TRBV4-1,-,-
TGTGCCAGTAACTATAATCCGGGACAGGGCAATCAGCCCCAGCATTTT,CASNYNPGQGNQPQHF,TRBJ1-5,TRBV19,TRBD1,-
TGCGCCAGCAGCTTTGGGGGGACTAGCACAGATACGCAGTATTTT,CASSFGGTSTDTQYF,TRBJ2-3,TRBV5-1,-,-
TGTGCCAGCTCAGAAACCTCAGGTTCACCCCTCCACTTT,CASSETSGSPLHF,TRBJ1-6,TRBV18,-,once
TGTGCCAGCAGCTCCGTCCGCCCTAATGAAAAACTGTTTTTT,CASSSVRPNEKLFF,TRBJ1-4,TRBV5-6,-,-
TGTGCCAGTAGTACTACAGGGTGGGGATACGAGCAGTACTTC,CASSTTGWGYEQYF,TRBJ2-7,TRBV19,-,-
TGTGCCAGCAGTGAAGACAGGGGCGGAGGTCAGCCCCAGCATTTT,CASSEDRGGGQPQHF,TRBJ1-5,TRBV2,TRBD1,once
TGTGCCAGTTACAGGGAAATAGGAGAGACCCAGTACTTC,CASYREIGETQYF,TRBJ2-5,TRBV19,-,once